The clone carrying this T cell receptor (beta chain) was counted only a few times. Antigen unknown. This sample is drawn from a study of shared clonotypes between healthy human individuals. Study-wide findings and caveats: Estimated richness values were generally larger in naive subsets than in memory subsets.

Per sorted-subset replicate PCR, input was 200 to 250 ng DNA, representing about 30,000 T cell genomes. Some clones are missing from TCRdb's copy, which holds only in-frame ones; the method was immunoSEQ multiplex PCR. Of 2 million to 2.5 million clones listed, 85% to 95% are singletons. The CDR3 covers 15 residues. The germline V and J ends were trimmed by 3 bases and 0 bases, with 6 bases remaining between them. CDR1 and CDR2 (germline): KGHSH, LQKENI. Sequencing was carried out using naive CD4+ T cells from PBMCs. Noted subset: CD45RA+ positively selected. This receptor was taken from a man between 18 and 29 years old in good health. Some clones in this sample may be carry-over from other donors' samples. The chain is built from TRBV18 and TRBJ2-6, with D uncertain. The CDR3 sequence: CASSPRDSGANVLTF. In DNA, the CDR3 is TGTGCCAGCTCACCTAGAGACTCTGGGGCCAACGTCCTGACTTTC.